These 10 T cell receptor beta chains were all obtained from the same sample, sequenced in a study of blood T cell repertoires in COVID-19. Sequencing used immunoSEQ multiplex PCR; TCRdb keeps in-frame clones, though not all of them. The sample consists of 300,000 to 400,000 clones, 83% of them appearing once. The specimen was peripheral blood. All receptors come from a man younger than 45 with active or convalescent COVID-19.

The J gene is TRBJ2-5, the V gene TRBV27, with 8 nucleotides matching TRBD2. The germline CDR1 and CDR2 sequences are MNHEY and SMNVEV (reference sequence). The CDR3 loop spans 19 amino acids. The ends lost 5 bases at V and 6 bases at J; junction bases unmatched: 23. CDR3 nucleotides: TGTGCCAGCAGTCCCCTCTCCGGGCCAGGACGCATAGCGGGAAAGACCCAGTACTTC. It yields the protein CASSPLSGPGRIAGKTQYF.

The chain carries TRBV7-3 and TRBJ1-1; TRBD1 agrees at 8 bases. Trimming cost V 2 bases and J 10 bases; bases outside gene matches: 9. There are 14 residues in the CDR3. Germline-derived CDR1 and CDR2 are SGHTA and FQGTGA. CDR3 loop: CASSLGHRGELAFF. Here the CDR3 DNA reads TGTGCCAGCAGCTTAGGGCACAGGGGGGAACTAGCTTTCTTT.

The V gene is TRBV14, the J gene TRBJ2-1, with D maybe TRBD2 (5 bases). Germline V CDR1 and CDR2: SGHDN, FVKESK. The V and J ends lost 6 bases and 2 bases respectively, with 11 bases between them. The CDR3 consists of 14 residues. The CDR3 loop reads CASSLATPYNEQFF. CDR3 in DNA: TGTGCCAGCAGTCTAGCAACCCCCTACAATGAGCAGTTCTTC.

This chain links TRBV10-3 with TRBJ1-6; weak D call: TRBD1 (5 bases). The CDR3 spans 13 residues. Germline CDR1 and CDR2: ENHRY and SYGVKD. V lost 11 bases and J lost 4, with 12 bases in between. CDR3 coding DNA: TGTGCCCGGAGGGGACGGTATAATTCACCCCTCCACTTT. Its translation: CARRGRYNSPLHF.

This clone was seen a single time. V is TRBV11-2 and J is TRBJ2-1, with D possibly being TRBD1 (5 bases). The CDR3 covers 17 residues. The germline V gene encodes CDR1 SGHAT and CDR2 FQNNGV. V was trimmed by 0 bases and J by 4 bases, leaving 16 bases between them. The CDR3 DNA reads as TGTGCCAGCAGCTTAGATTCCAGGGCCCCTGTATACAATGAGCAGTTCTTC. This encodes CASSLDSRAPVYNEQFF.

The CDR3 nucleotides are TGCGCCAGCAGCCAAGGGGCGGGGACAGCCGAAAAACTGTTTTTT. It encodes CASSQGAGTAEKLFF. V gene TRBV4-3 combines with J gene TRBJ1-4; 7 bases fit TRBD1. CDR1 LGHNA and CDR2 YSLEER come from the germline V gene. With 1 base clipped from V and 8 bases from J, the junction kept 7 bases outside the gene matches. The CDR3 sequence is 15 residues long.

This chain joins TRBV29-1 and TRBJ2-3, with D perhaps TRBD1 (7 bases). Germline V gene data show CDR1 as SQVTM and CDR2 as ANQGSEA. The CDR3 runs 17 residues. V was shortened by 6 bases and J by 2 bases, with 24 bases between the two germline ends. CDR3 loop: CSVWGQGGALVTDTQYF. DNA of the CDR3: TGCAGCGTCTGGGGCCAGGGGGGCGCTCTCGTCACAGATACGCAGTATTTT.

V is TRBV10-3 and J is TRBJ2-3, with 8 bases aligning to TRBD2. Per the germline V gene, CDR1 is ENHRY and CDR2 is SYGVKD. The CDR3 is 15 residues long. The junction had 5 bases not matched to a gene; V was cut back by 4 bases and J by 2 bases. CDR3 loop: CAISATSVFTDTQYF. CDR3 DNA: TGTGCCATCAGTGCGACTAGCGTTTTCACAGATACGCAGTATTTT.

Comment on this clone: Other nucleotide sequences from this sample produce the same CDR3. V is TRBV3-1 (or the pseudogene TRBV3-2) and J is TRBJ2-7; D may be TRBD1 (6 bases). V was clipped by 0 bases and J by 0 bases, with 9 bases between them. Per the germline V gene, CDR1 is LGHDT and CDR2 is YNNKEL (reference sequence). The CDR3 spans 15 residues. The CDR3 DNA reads TGTGCCAGCAGCCAAGAAAGGGGGAGCTCCTACGAGCAGTACTTC. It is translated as CASSQERGSSYEQYF.

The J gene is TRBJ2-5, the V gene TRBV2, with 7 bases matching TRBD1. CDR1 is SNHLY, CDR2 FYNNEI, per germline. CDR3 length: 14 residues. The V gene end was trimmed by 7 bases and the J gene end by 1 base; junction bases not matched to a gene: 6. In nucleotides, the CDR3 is TGTGCCAGCATCAATAGGGACAGCCAAGAGACCCAGTACTTC. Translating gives CASINRDSQETQYF.